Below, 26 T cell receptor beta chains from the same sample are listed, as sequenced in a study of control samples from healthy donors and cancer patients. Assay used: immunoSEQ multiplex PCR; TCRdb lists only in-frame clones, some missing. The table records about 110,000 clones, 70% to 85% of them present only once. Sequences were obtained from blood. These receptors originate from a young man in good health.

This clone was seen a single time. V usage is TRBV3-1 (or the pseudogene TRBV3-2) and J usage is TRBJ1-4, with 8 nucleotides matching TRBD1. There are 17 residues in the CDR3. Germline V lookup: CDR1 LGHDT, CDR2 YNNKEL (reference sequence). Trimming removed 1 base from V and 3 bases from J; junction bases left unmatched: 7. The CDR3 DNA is TGTGCCAGCAGCCAAGTTGCAGGGGGCGTCGCTAATGAAAAACTGTTTTTT. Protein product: CASSQVAGGVANEKLFF.

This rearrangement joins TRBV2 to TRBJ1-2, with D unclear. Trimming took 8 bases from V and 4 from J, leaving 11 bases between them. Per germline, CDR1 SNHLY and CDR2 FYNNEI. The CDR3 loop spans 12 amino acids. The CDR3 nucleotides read TGTGCCAGCCGACGGATTACCTATGGCTACACCTTC. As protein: CASRRITYGYTF.

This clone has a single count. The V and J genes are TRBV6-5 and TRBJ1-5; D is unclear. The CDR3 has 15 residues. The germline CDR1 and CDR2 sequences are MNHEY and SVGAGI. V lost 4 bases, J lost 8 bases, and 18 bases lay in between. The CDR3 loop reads CASSSDGRADEPQHF. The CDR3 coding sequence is TGTGCCAGCAGTTCCGACGGACGGGCGGATGAGCCCCAGCATTTT.

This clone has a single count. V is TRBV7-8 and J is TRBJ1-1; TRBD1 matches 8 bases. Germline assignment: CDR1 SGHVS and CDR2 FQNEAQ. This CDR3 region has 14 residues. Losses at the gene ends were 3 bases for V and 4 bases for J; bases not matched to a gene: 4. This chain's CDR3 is CASSLDRVFTEAFF. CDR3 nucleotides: TGTGCCAGCAGCTTGGACAGGGTGTTCACTGAAGCTTTCTTT.

The CDR3 loop is CAWKREGSDTQYF. In DNA, the CDR3 is TGTGCCTGGAAGCGAGAGGGGTCCGATACGCAGTATTTT. This sequence joins TRBV30 and TRBJ2-3; D may correspond to TRBD1 or TRBD2 (5 bases each). V was clipped by 4 bases and J by 6 bases, with 14 bases between them. Germline V CDR1 and CDR2: GTSNPN, SVGIG (reference sequence). The CDR3 consists of 13 residues. Variable domain in full (rest from reference TRBV30 and TRBJ2-3): SQTIHQWPATLVQPVGSPLSLECTVEGTSNPNLYWYRQAAGRGLQLLFYSVGIGQISSEVPQNLSASRPQDRQFILSSKKLLLSDSGFYLCAWKREGSDTQYFGPGTRLTVL.

CDR3 in amino acids: CATSGTVGYQETQYF. Written as DNA, the CDR3 is TGTGCCACCAGCGGGACGGTGGGGTACCAAGAGACCCAGTACTTC. The rearrangement uses TRBV24-1 and TRBJ2-5; D may be TRBD1 or TRBD2 (5 bases each). The ends were cut back, 7 bases at V and 0 bases at J, with 14 bases in the middle. This CDR3 is 15 amino acids long. From germline, CDR1 is KGHDR and CDR2 SFDVKD.

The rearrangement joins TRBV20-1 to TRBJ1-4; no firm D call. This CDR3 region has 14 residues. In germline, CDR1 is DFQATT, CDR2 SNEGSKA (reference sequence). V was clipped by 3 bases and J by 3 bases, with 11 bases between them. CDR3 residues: CSASNYNPNEKLFF. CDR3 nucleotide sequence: TGCAGTGCTAGTAATTACAACCCTAATGAAAAACTGTTTTTT.

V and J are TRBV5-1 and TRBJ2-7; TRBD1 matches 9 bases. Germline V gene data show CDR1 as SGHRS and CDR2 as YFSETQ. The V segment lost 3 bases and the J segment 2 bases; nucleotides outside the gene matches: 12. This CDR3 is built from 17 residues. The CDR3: CASSWKTTGTGTYEQYF. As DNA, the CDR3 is TGCGCCAGCAGCTGGAAGACCACCGGGACAGGGACCTACGAGCAGTACTTC.

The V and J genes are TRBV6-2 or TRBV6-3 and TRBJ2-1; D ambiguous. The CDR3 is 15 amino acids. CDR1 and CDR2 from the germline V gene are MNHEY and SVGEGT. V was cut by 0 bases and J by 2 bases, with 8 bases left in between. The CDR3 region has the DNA TGTGCCAGCAGTTACTCCGGCCAGGCCTACAATGAGCAGTTCTTC. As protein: CASSYSGQAYNEQFF.

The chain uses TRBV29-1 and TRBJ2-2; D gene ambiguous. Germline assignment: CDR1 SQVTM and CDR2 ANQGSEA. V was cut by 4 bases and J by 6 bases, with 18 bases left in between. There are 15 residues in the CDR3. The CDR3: CSVAMGQPGSGELFF. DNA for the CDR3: TGCAGCGTTGCAATGGGCCAACCCGGATCCGGGGAGCTGTTTTTT.

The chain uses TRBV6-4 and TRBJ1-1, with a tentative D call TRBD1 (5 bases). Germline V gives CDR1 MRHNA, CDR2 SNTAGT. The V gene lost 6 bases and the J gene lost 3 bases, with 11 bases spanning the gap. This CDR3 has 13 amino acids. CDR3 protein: CASSRDLDTEAFF. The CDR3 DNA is TGTGCCAGCAGCCGGGACCTCGACACTGAAGCTTTCTTT.

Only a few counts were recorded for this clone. The CDR3 DNA sequence: TGTGCCAGCAGTGTAGCGGCCCTCACAGATACGCAGTATTTT. This sequence encodes CASSVAALTDTQYF. The chain employs TRBV25-1 and TRBJ2-3; tentative D call: TRBD2 (6 bases). CDR1 is MGHDK, CDR2 SYGVNS, per germline. CDR3 length equals 14 residues. Trimming took off 4 bases at V and 2 bases at J, with 10 bases between the two ends.

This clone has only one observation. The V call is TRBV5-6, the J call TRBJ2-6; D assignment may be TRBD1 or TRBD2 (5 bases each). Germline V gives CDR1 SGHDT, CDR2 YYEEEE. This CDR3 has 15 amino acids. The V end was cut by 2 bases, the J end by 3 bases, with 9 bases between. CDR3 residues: CASSFGGGGANVLTF. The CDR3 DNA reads TGTGCCAGCAGCTTTGGGGGTGGTGGGGCCAACGTCCTGACTTTC.

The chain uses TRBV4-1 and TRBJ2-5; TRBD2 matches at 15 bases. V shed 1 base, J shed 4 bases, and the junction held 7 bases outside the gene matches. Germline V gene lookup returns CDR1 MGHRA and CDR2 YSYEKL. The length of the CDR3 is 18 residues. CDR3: CASSQGTSGGAGGETQYF. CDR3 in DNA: TGCGCCAGCAGCCAAGGGACTAGCGGGGGGGCCGGCGGAGAGACCCAGTACTTC.

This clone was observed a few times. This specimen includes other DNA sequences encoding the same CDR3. Written as DNA, the CDR3 is TGTGCCAGCAGCTTGCCCGGGGGGCGATACAATGAGCAGTTCTTC. It translates to CASSLPGGRYNEQFF. The chain uses TRBV5-4 and TRBJ2-1, with D perhaps matching TRBD2 (7 bases). This CDR3 contains 15 residues. Germline assignment: CDR1 SGHNT and CDR2 YYREEE (reference sequence). The V end was cut by 1 base, the J end by 4 bases, with 12 bases between.

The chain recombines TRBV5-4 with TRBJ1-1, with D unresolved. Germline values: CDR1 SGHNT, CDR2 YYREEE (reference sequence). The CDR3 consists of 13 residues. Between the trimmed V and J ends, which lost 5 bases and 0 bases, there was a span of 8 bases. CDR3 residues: CASSQDVNTEAFF. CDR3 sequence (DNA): TGTGCCAGCAGTCAGGACGTGAACACTGAAGCTTTCTTT.

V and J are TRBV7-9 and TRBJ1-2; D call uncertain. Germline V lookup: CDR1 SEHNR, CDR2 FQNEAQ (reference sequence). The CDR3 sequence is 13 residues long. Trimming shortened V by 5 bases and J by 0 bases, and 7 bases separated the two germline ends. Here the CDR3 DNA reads TGTGCCAGCAGCCAGACGCCTAACTATGGCTACACCTTC. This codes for CASSQTPNYGYTF. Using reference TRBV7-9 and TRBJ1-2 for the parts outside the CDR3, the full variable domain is DTGVSQNPRHKITKRGQNVTFRCDPISEHNRLYWYRQTLGQGPEFLTYFQNEAQLEKSRLLSDRFSAERPKGSFSTLEIQRTEQGDSAMYLCASSQTPNYGYTFGSGTRLTVV.

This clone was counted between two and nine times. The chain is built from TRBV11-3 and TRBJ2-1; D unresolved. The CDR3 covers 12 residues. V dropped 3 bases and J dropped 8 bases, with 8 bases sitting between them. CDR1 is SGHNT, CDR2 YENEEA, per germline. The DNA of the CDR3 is TGTGCCAGCAGCTTTCGGACGGATGAGCAGTTCTTC. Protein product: CASSFRTDEQFF.

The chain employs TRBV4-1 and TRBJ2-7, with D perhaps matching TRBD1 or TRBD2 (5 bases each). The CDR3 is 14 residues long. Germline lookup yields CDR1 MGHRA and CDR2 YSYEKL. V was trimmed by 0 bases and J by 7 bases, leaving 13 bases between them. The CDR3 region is CASSQELFWGEQYF. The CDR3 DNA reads TGCGCCAGCAGCCAAGAGCTCTTCTGGGGGGAGCAGTACTTC.

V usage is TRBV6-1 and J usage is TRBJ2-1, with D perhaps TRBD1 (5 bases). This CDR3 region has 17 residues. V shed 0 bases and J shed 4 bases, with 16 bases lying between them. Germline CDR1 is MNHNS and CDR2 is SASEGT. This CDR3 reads CASSEAPKAGRYNEQFF. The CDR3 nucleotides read TGTGCCAGCAGTGAAGCCCCGAAGGCAGGGCGATACAATGAGCAGTTCTTC.

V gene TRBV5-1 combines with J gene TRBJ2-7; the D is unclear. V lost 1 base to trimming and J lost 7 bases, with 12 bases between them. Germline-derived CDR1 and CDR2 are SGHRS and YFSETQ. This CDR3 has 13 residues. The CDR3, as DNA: TGCGCCAGCAGCTTGTTCCTGGGTGGAGAGCAGTACGTC. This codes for CASSLFLGGEQYV.

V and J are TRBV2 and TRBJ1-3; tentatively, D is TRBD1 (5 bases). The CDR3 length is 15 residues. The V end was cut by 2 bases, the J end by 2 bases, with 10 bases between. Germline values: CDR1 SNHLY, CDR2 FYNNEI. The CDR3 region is CASSELGGAGNTIYF. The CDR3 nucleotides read TGTGCCAGCAGTGAACTGGGAGGGGCTGGAAACACCATATATTTT.

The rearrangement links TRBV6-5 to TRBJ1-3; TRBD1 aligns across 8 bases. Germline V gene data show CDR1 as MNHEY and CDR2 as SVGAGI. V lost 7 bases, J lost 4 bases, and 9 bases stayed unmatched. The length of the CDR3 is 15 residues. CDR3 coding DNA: TGTGCCAGCACCAAAGGACAGGGATACGGAAACACCATATATTTT. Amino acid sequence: CASTKGQGYGNTIYF.

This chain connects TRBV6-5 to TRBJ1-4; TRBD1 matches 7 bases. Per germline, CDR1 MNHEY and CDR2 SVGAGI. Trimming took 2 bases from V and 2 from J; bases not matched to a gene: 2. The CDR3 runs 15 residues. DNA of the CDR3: TGTGCCAGCAGTTACCGAGGGGGCACTAATGAAAAACTGTTTTTT. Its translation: CASSYRGGTNEKLFF.

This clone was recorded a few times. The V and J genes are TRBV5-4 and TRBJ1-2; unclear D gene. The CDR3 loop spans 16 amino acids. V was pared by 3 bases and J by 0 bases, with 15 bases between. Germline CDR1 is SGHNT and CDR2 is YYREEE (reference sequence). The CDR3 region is CASSSAGYTANYGYTF. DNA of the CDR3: TGTGCCAGCAGCTCCGCGGGGTATACGGCTAACTATGGCTACACCTTC. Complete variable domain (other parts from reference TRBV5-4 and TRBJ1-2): ETGVTQSPTHLIKTRGQQVTLRCSSQSGHNTVSWYQQALGQGPQFIFQYYREEENGRGNFPPRFSGLQFPNYSSELNVNALELDDSALYLCASSSAGYTANYGYTFGSGTRLTVV.

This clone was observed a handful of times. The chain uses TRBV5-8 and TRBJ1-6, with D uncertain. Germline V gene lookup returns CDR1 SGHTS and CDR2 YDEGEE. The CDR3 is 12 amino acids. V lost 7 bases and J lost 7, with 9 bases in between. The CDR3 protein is CASPRLNSPLHF. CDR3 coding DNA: TGTGCCAGCCCGAGGCTAAATTCACCCCTCCACTTT. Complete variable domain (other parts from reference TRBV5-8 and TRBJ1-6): EAGVTQSPTHLIKTRGQQATLRCSPISGHTSVYWYQQALGLGLQFLLWYDEGEERNRGNFPPRFSGRQFPNYSSELNVNALELEDSALYLCASPRLNSPLHFGNGTRLTVT.